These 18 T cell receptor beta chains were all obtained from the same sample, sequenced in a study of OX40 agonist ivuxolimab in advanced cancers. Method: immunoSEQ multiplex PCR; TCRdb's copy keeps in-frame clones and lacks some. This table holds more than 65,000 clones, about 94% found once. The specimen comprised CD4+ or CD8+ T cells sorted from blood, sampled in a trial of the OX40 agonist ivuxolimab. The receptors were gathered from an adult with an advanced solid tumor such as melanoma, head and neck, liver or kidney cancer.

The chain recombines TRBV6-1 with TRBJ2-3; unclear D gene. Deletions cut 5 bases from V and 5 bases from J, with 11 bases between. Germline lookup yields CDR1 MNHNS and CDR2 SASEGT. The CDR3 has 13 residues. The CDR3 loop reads CASSTGVGDTQYF. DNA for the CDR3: TGTGCCAGCAGTACGGGCGTAGGAGATACGCAGTATTTT.

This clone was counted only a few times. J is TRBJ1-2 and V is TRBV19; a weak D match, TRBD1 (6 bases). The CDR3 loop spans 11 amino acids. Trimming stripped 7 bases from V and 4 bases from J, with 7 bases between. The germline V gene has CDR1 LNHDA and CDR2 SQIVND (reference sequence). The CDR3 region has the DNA TGTGCCAGTATGACAGGCTATGGCTACACCTTC. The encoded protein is CASMTGYGYTF.

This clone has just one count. As DNA, the CDR3 is TGTGCCAGTAGTATTCAGAGGACAGTGGCGATGAGTTACACCGGGGAGCTGTTTTTT. Residues: CASSIQRTVAMSYTGELFF. The chain uses TRBV19 and TRBJ2-2, with D possibly being TRBD1 (6 bases). Trimming cost V 3 bases and J 3 bases, with 23 bases left between them. This CDR3 region has 19 residues. From germline, CDR1 is LNHDA and CDR2 SQIVND (reference sequence).

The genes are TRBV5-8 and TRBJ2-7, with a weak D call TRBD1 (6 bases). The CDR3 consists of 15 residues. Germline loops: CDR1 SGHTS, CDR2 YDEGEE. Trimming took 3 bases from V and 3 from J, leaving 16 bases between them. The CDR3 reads CASSWATGALYEQYF. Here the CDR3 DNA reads TGTGCCAGCAGCTGGGCGACAGGAGCCCTCTACGAGCAGTACTTC.

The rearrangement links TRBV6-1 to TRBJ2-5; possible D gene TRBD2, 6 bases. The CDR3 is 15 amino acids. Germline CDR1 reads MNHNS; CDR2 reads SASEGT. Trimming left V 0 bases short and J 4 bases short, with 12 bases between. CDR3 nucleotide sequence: TGTGCCAGCAGTGAAGCCCGGGACTCCATAGAGACCCAGTACTTC. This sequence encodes CASSEARDSIETQYF.

CDR3 region: CASSHSLSPLHF. CDR3 bases: TGCGCCAGCAGCCATTCCTTATCACCCCTCCACTTT. The J gene is TRBJ1-6, the V gene TRBV4-1; D is ambiguous. Germline CDR1 reads MGHRA; CDR2 reads YSYEKL. Trimming left V 3 bases short and J 10 bases short, with 7 bases between. CDR3 length: 12 amino acids.

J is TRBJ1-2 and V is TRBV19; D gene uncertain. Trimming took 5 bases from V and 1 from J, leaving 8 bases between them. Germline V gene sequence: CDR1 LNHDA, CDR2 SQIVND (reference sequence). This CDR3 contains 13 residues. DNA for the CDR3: TGTGCCAGTAGTCAGACACTTAACTATGGCTACACCTTC. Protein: CASSQTLNYGYTF.

CDR3 DNA: TGTGCCAGCAGCTTCGGCACACCCAATCAGCCCCAGCATTTT. Amino acids: CASSFGTPNQPQHF. This sequence joins TRBV5-8 and TRBJ1-5; no clear D gene. Trimming stripped 2 bases from V and 3 bases from J, with 9 bases between. The V gene's germline CDR1 is SGHTS and CDR2 YDEGEE. The CDR3 length is 14 residues.

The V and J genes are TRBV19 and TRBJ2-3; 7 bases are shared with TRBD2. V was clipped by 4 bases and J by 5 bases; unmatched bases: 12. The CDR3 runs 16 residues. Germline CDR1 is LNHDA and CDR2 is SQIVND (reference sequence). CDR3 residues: CASSSLEYLAGDTQYF. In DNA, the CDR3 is TGTGCCAGTAGTAGTTTGGAGTATTTAGCGGGAGATACGCAGTATTTT.

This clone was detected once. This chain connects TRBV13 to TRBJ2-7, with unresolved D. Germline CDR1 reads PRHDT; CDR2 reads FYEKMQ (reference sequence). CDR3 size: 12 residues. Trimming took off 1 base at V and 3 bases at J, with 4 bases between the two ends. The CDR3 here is CASSLDSYEQYF. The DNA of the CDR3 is TGTGCCAGCAGCTTAGATAGCTACGAGCAGTACTTC.

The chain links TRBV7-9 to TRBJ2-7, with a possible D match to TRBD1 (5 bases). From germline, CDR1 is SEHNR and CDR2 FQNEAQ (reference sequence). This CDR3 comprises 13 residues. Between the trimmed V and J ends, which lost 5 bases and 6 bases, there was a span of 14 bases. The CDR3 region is CASSPPGQREQYF. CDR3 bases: TGTGCCAGCAGCCCCCCAGGACAACGCGAGCAGTACTTC. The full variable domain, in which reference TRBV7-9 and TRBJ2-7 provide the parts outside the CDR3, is DTGVSQNPRHKITKRGQNVTFRCDPISEHNRLYWYRQTLGQGPEFLTYFQNEAQLEKSRLLSDRFSAERPKGSFSTLEIQRTEQGDSAMYLCASSPPGQREQYFGPGTRLTVT.

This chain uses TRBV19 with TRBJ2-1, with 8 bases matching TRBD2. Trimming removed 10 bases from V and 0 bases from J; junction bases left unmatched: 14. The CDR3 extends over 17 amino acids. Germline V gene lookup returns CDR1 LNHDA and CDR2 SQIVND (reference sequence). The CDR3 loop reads CATSLAEEQSSYNEQFF. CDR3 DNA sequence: TGTGCCACCTCACTAGCGGAAGAACAGAGCTCCTACAATGAGCAGTTCTTC.

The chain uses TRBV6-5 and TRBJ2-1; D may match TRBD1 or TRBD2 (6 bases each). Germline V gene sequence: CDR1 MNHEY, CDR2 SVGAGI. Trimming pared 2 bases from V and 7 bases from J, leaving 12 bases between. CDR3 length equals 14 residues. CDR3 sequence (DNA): TGTGCCAGCAGTTACGGACTACAGGGTAATGAGCAGTTCTTC. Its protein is CASSYGLQGNEQFF.

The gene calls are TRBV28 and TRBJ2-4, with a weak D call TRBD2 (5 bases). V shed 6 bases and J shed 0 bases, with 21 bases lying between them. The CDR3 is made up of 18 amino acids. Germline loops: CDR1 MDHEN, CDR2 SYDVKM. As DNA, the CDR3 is TGTGCCAGCAGGCCCGTGCGTGAGGGTTTTTTAGCCAAAAACATTCAGTACTTC. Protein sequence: CASRPVREGFLAKNIQYF. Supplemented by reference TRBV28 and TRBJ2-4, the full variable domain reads DVKVTQSSRYLVKRTGEKVFLECVQDMDHENMFWYRQDPGLGLRLIYFSYDVKMKEKGDIPEGYSVSREKKERFSLILESASTNQTSMYLCASRPVREGFLAKNIQYFGAGTRLSVL.

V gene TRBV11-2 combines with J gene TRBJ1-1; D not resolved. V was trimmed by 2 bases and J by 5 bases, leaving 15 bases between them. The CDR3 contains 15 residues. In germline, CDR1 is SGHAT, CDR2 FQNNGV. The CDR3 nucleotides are TGTGCCAGCAGCTTATCGGCTCCGGGAAAGACTGAAGCTTTCTTT. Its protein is CASSLSAPGKTEAFF.

CDR3 residues: CASRTGSTGELFF. CDR3 in DNA: TGTGCCAGTAGAACGGGCAGTACCGGGGAGCTGTTTTTT. V is TRBV19 and J is TRBJ2-2, with D hard to call. The length of the CDR3 is 13 residues. Germline V lookup: CDR1 LNHDA, CDR2 SQIVND (reference sequence). V shed 6 bases and J shed 5 bases, with 10 bases lying between them.

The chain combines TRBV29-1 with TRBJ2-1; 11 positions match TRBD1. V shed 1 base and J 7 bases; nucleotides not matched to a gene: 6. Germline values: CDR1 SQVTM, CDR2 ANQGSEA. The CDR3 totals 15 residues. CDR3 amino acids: CSVEGGQGGVNEQFF. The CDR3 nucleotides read TGCAGCGTTGAAGGGGGACAGGGGGGTGTAAATGAGCAGTTCTTC.

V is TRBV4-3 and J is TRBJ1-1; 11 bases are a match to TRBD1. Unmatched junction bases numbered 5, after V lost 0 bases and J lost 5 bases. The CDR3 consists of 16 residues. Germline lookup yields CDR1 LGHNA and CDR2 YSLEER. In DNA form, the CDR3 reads TGCGCCAGCAGCCAAGATAGCGGGACAGGGGGGACTGAAGCTTTCTTT. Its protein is CASSQDSGTGGTEAFF.